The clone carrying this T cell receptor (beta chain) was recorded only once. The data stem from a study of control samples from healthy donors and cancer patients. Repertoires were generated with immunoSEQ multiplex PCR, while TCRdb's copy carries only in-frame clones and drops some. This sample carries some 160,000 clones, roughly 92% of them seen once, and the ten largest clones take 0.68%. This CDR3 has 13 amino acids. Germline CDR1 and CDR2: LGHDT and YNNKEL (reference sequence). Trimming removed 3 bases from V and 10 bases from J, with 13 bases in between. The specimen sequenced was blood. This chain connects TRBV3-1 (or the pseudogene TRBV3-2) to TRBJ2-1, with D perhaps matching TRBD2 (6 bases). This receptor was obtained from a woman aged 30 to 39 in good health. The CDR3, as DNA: TGTGCCAGCAGCCAGGCCCCGCTAGCGGAGCAGTTCTTC. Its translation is CASSQAPLAEQFF.